These 23 T cell receptor beta chains share one sample of origin, sequenced in a study of CXCR3-negative and CXCR3-positive naive CD8 T cells (dated by TCRdb to between 2019 and 2020). Broader findings and caveats from the paper: Compared with CXCR3-negative naive cells, CXCR3-positive naive cells had TRB CDR3s with higher hydrophobicity (lower Kidera factor 4), lower energy, and higher strength and volume indices.

The run used a NextSeq 550. The Human TCR Profiling Kit (MiLaboratory) was used to prepare UMI-labeled 5' RACE TRB cDNA libraries. TCRdb reprocessed the reads, so every CDR3 protein sequence counts as one entry and DNA is not shown. The sample has approximately 48,000 distinct CDR3 sequences on record. The ten biggest clones cover around 0.6% of the sample. Antigens of these TCRs are unknown. Material: naive CXCR3+ CD8+ T cells from blood. The cell subset or site tag for this specimen amounts to: CD45RO-CCR7+CD27+CD95- naive CD8+ T cells expressing CXCR3 (TNR3+). These receptors originate from a human donor in good health. Some clones in this sample may be carry-over from other donors' samples.

The V call is TRBV12-3 or TRBV12-4, the J call TRBJ2-7; TCRdb picks TRBD1, but there is no DNA to check that call. The CDR3 sequence is 14 residues long. The CDR3 is CASTPDGHPYEQYF.

The chain combines TRBV29-1 with TRBJ2-5; lacking DNA, the TRBD1 call made by TCRdb goes unchecked. The CDR3 runs 13 residues. Germline-derived CDR1 and CDR2 are SQVTM and ANQGSEA. CDR3 in amino acids: CSVWTGNQETQYF.

This rearrangement joins TRBV21-1 to TRBJ2-7; the D call of TRBD2 rests on TCRdb alone, since no DNA is present to check it. TRBV21-1 is a recognized pseudogene. This CDR3 comprises 19 residues. This CDR3 reads CASSKEKKWREGPLHEQYF.

The chain recombines TRBV29-1 with TRBJ2-2. The CDR3 is made up of 13 amino acids. Germline CDR1 and CDR2: SQVTM and ANQGSEA. The CDR3 loop reads CSTSQKNTRELFF.

This sequence joins TRBV5-5 and TRBJ1-5; TCRdb proposes TRBD1, but this gene call is untestable without DNA. The germline V gene encodes CDR1 SGHKS and CDR2 YYEKEE (reference sequence). The CDR3 extends over 16 amino acids. CDR3 amino acids: CASSLSLSGLEQPQHF.

This sequence joins TRBV4-2 and TRBJ1-1. Germline V gene sequence: CDR1 LGHNA, CDR2 YNFKEQ. This CDR3 comprises 18 residues. The CDR3 protein is CASSQVLFERGLNTEAFF.

V usage is TRBV25-1 and J usage is TRBJ1-4; the TRBD1 assignment by TCRdb is unverifiable without DNA. The CDR3 contains 14 residues. Germline-derived CDR1 and CDR2 are MGHDK and SYGVNS. This CDR3 reads CASSTSGINEKLFF.

V is TRBV7-2 and J is TRBJ1-3. This CDR3 has 15 residues. Looked up from germline, CDR1 is SGHTA and CDR2 is FQGNSA. The CDR3 region is CASSLSAAAGNTIYF.

The chain's CDR3 is CATSIDVAVPYNEQFF. The genes are TRBV15 and TRBJ2-1. Germline CDR1 and CDR2: LNHNV and YYDKDF (reference sequence). The CDR3 is 16 residues long.

The chain employs TRBV20-1 and TRBJ1-4. Germline assignment: CDR1 DFQATT and CDR2 SNEGSKA (reference sequence). There are 17 residues in the CDR3. The CDR3: CSARDQISTATNEKLFF.

This chain uses TRBV6-2 or TRBV6-3 with TRBJ2-7; the D gene TCRdb calls, TRBD1, cannot be checked with no DNA. The CDR3 has 16 amino acids. Germline V gives CDR1 MNHEY, CDR2 SVGEGT. CDR3 region: CASGLTAGEYLDEQYF.

This chain connects TRBV5-5 to TRBJ2-3. CDR3 length: 14 amino acids. Germline V lookup: CDR1 SGHKS, CDR2 YYEKEE (reference sequence). CDR3 region: CASSFFQGTDTQYF.

This chain uses TRBV2 with TRBJ2-7. The CDR3 runs 13 residues. From germline, CDR1 is SNHLY and CDR2 FYNNEI. CDR3 loop: CASMTMGFHEQYF.

This chain links TRBV27 with TRBJ1-2; TCRdb selects TRBD1, and the lack of DNA leaves this call unchecked. The germline gives CDR1 MNHEY, CDR2 SMNVEV (reference sequence). The CDR3 is 14 residues long. The CDR3 sequence is CASSSSGAGWGYTF.

The chain links TRBV27 to TRBJ2-7; TCRdb's D call, TRBD1, is unchecked because there is no DNA. Germline lookup yields CDR1 MNHEY and CDR2 SMNVEV (reference sequence). CDR3 length: 14 amino acids. The chain's CDR3 is CASSPSPQGYEQYF.

The V and J genes are TRBV14 and TRBJ1-1; TCRdb selects TRBD1, and the lack of DNA leaves this call unchecked. The CDR3 sequence is 13 residues long. Germline V lookup: CDR1 SGHDN, CDR2 FVKESK. CDR3 loop: CASSYTTGTEAFF.

The chain recombines TRBV19 with TRBJ2-7; TCRdb names TRBD1, which stays unverified in the absence of DNA. The CDR3 runs to 14 residues. From germline, CDR1 is LNHDA and CDR2 SQIVND (reference sequence). CDR3: CASSPTGGGYEQYF.

J is TRBJ2-4 and V is TRBV11-2; TCRdb's D gene call, TRBD1, goes unchecked for lack of DNA. The CDR3 has 18 amino acids. Germline V gene lookup returns CDR1 SGHAT and CDR2 FQNNGV. CDR3: CASSLESDRGLAKNIQYF.

The V gene is TRBV12-3 or TRBV12-4, the J gene TRBJ1-2. This CDR3 has 14 amino acids. The CDR3 loop reads CASTQTKGLYGYTF.

The CDR3 sequence is CASRPSGADYNEQFF. This rearrangement joins TRBV12-3 or TRBV12-4 to TRBJ2-1; TCRdb lists TRBD2, though no DNA is available to test this call. The CDR3 consists of 15 residues.

The rearrangement uses TRBV12-3 or TRBV12-4 and TRBJ1-5; TCRdb outputs TRBD1, but without DNA this stays unchecked. CDR3 length equals 15 residues. CDR3 amino acids: CASSLEGDSNQPQHF.

V gene TRBV13 combines with J gene TRBJ1-6. Germline CDR1 is PRHDT and CDR2 is FYEKMQ (reference sequence). This CDR3 contains 16 residues. The CDR3: CASSPGEGSPNSPLHF.

J is TRBJ2-7 and V is TRBV6-2 or TRBV6-3; as DNA is missing, the TRBD1 call by TCRdb cannot be tested. The CDR3 extends over 13 amino acids. Germline-derived CDR1 and CDR2 are MNHEY and SVGEGT. CDR3 sequence: CATIGHFADEQYF.